One sample yielded the 9 T cell receptor beta chains listed below, sequenced in a study of PD-1 blockade in mismatch repair-deficient tumors. Profiling relied on immunoSEQ multiplex PCR, and the TCRdb table lists in-frame clones only, not all of them. The repertoire holds 100,000 to 150,000 clones, with around 83% as singletons. This specimen consisted of peripheral blood, obtained 44 weeks after starting pembrolizumab. Source of these receptors: an adult with mismatch repair-deficient cancer.

In this sample, this clone turned up once. The rearrangement links TRBV4-3 to TRBJ2-1; 10 bases are a match to TRBD2. CDR3 length equals 15 residues. J was trimmed by 7 bases and V by 3 bases; bases with no gene match: 6. The germline CDR1 and CDR2 sequences are LGHNA and YSLEER. The CDR3 DNA reads as TGCGCCAGCAGCCACGGTCGGACTAGCGGTAATGAGCAGTTCTTC. The encoded protein is CASSHGRTSGNEQFF.

The gene calls are TRBV7-3 and TRBJ2-1; possibly TRBD2 for D (5 bases). CDR1 and CDR2 (germline): SGHTA, FQGTGA. The CDR3 length is 13 residues. V was pared by 4 bases and J by 9 bases, with 13 bases between. The CDR3 spells CASSSKGAREQFF. CDR3 DNA: TGTGCCAGCAGCTCCAAGGGAGCGCGTGAGCAGTTCTTC. Full variable domain (rest looked up from reference TRBV7-3 and TRBJ2-1): GAGVSQTPSNKVTEKGKYVELRCDPISGHTALYWYRQSLGQGPEFLIYFQGTGAADDSGLPNDRFFAVRPEGSVSTLKIQRTERGDSAVYLCASSSKGAREQFFGPGTRLTVL.

This chain joins TRBV6-6 and TRBJ2-1; tentative D call: TRBD2 (5 bases). Germline CDR1 reads MNHNY; CDR2 reads SVGAGI (reference sequence). The CDR3 is 16 amino acids. V lost 2 bases, J lost 10 bases, and 21 bases lay in between. DNA for the CDR3: TGTGCCAGCAGTTACACTCACAACGAACCGGACTTCGAGCAGTTCTTC. Translated: CASSYTHNEPDFEQFF.

The J gene is TRBJ2-5, the V gene TRBV19; 13 nucleotides match TRBD2. Unmatched junction bases numbered 10, after V lost 7 bases and J lost 5 bases. The CDR3 totals 16 residues. Germline V CDR1 and CDR2: LNHDA, SQIVND (reference sequence). CDR3 sequence reads: CASNGIGLAGDETQYF. In DNA, the CDR3 is TGTGCCAGTAATGGGATTGGACTAGCGGGAGATGAGACCCAGTACTTC. The full variable domain, its missing parts supplied by reference TRBV19 and TRBJ2-5, is DGGITQSPKYLFRKEGQNVTLSCEQNLNHDAMYWYRQDPGQGLRLIYYSQIVNDFQKGDIAEGYSVSREKKESFPLTVTSAQKNPTAFYLCASNGIGLAGDETQYFGPGTRLLVL.

The chain is built from TRBV5-1 and TRBJ1-3; D is possibly TRBD1 (6 bases). Germline V gene sequence: CDR1 SGHRS, CDR2 YFSETQ. V was trimmed by 8 bases and J by 4 bases, leaving 13 bases between them. The CDR3 extends over 13 amino acids. The CDR3 is CASSRGSGNTIYF. The CDR3 region has the DNA TGCGCCAGTTCCAGGGGCTCGGGAAACACCATATATTTT.

This sequence joins TRBV6-5 and TRBJ1-2; D is uncertain. This CDR3 has 13 amino acids. In germline, CDR1 is MNHEY, CDR2 SVGAGI. Between the trimmed V and J ends, which lost 1 base and 6 bases, there was a span of 9 bases. CDR3 nucleotides: TGTGCCAGCAGTTACTTGGGCGGGGATGGCTACACCTTC. Translating it yields CASSYLGGDGYTF.

This rearrangement joins TRBV9 to TRBJ1-1; D unclear. The ends were cut back, 3 bases at V and 0 bases at J, with 9 bases in the middle. There are 14 residues in the CDR3. Germline CDR1 and CDR2: SGDLS and YYNGEE. CDR3 sequence (DNA): TGTGCCAGCAGCGAGGACGGCTTGAACACTGAAGCTTTCTTT. Translated: CASSEDGLNTEAFF.

The chain links TRBV9 to TRBJ2-1, with TRBD2 matching over 8 bases. V was pared by 3 bases and J by 6 bases, with 8 bases of the junction left unmatched. The CDR3 runs to 15 residues. Germline V gene lookup returns CDR1 SGDLS and CDR2 YYNGEE. CDR3: CASSGSGSPFNEQFF. The CDR3 DNA sequence: TGTGCCAGCAGCGGGAGCGGGAGCCCGTTCAATGAGCAGTTCTTC.

This sequence joins TRBV6-1 and TRBJ2-1, with 8 bases aligning to TRBD2. The germline gives CDR1 MNHNS, CDR2 SASEGT. The CDR3 spans 15 residues. Trimming at V came to 1 base and at J to 4 bases, leaving 3 bases not matched to a gene. CDR3 DNA: TGTGCCAGCAGTGAAGGGACTAGCTCATACAATGAGCAGTTCTTC. It is translated as CASSEGTSSYNEQFF.